The 19 T cell receptor beta chains presented below share a single source sample, sequenced in a study of blood T cell repertoires in COVID-19. Generated by immunoSEQ multiplex PCR, the TCRdb table keeps only in-frame clones and is missing some. The sample contains 240,000 or so clones, about 86% of which appear only once. Source material: peripheral blood. These TCRs come from a man between 60 and 70 years old with acute or convalescent COVID-19.

This chain joins TRBV12-3 or TRBV12-4 and TRBJ2-7; perhaps TRBD2 as D (6 bases). The CDR3 totals 12 residues. V was pared by 3 bases and J by 6 bases, with 9 bases between. The chain's CDR3 is CASSFQGGEQYF. The CDR3 nucleotides read TGTGCCAGCAGTTTTCAGGGAGGCGAGCAGTACTTC.

The rearrangement links TRBV29-1 to TRBJ2-2; TRBD1 aligns across 8 bases. After removal of 6 bases from V and 7 bases from J, the junction contained 16 bases not matched to a gene. Germline lookup yields CDR1 SQVTM and CDR2 ANQGSEA. The CDR3 totals 16 residues. The CDR3 reads CSVAPTGGPVGGELFF. The CDR3 bases are TGCAGCGTCGCCCCTACAGGGGGTCCCGTCGGCGGGGAGCTGTTTTTT.

This clone was seen a few times. The rearrangement joins TRBV11-3 to TRBJ1-1, with D unclear. Trimming took 2 bases from V and 11 from J, leaving 12 bases between them. The germline V gene encodes CDR1 SGHNT and CDR2 YENEEA. CDR3 length: 12 residues. For the CDR3, the DNA is TGTGCCAGCAGCTTAAACCAGCGGGATGCTTTCTTT. Its protein product is CASSLNQRDAFF.

This chain connects TRBV11-2 to TRBJ2-1; 10 bases agree with TRBD2. V lost 5 bases, J lost 4 bases, and 8 bases stayed unmatched. Germline V gene lookup returns CDR1 SGHAT and CDR2 FQNNGV. This CDR3 comprises 16 residues. This CDR3 reads CASSPGAGGWYNEQFF. The CDR3 DNA reads TGTGCCAGCAGCCCTGGAGCGGGAGGGTGGTACAATGAGCAGTTCTTC. The full variable domain, completed using reference TRBV11-2 and TRBJ2-1, is EAGVAQSPRYKIIEKRQSVAFWCNPISGHATLYWYQQILGQGPKLLIQFQNNGVVDDSQLPKDRFSAERLKGVDSTLKIQPAKLEDSAVYLCASSPGAGGWYNEQFFGPGTRLTVL.

This clone was seen only a few times. V is TRBV29-1 and J is TRBJ2-1; D is perhaps TRBD2 (6 bases). The germline V gene encodes CDR1 SQVTM and CDR2 ANQGSEA. The length of the CDR3 is 14 residues. V lost 6 bases and J lost 12, with 24 bases in between. CDR3 coding DNA: TGCAGCGTCCACACCGGGACTGCCGCATCAATGCAGTTCTTC. Translated, it gives CSVHTGTAASMQFF.

The V and J genes are TRBV6-5 and TRBJ2-1; D possibly corresponds to TRBD2 (6 bases). V was cut by 2 bases and J by 4 bases, with 12 bases left in between. The CDR3 sequence is 15 residues long. Germline assignment: CDR1 MNHEY and CDR2 SVGAGI. Here the CDR3 DNA reads TGTGCCAGCAGTTACGGGGACTCCTATTACAATGAGCAGTTCTTC. It specifies CASSYGDSYYNEQFF.

The chain joins TRBV5-4 to TRBJ1-1; 10 bases align to TRBD1. Looked up from germline, CDR1 is SGHNT and CDR2 is YYREEE (reference sequence). V shed 4 bases and J 1 base; nucleotides not matched to a gene: 1. The CDR3 consists of 14 residues. CDR3 bases: TGTGCCAGCAGCGGGGACAGGGGGAACACTGAAGCTTTCTTT. Translated: CASSGDRGNTEAFF.

CDR3 sequence reads: CATTQLATDTQYF. The CDR3 region has the DNA TGTGCCACCACACAGCTGGCCACAGATACGCAGTATTTT. The V call is TRBV19, the J call TRBJ2-3; D call uncertain. The CDR3 spans 13 residues. V lost 10 bases, J lost 2 bases, and 13 bases lay in between. The germline gives CDR1 LNHDA, CDR2 SQIVND (reference sequence).

The gene calls are TRBV29-1 and TRBJ1-2, with D perhaps matching TRBD1 (5 bases). Germline CDR1 is SQVTM and CDR2 is ANQGSEA. CDR3 length equals 10 residues. V was clipped by 6 bases and J by 6 bases, with 8 bases between them. The CDR3 DNA sequence: TGCAGCGTGGGGGGGGATGGCTACACCTTC. It codes for CSVGGDGYTF.

The rearrangement links TRBV7-3 to TRBJ2-3; no reliable D call. Germline assignment: CDR1 SGHTA and CDR2 FQGTGA. The V end lost 3 bases, the J end lost 2 bases, and 9 bases lay between the germline ends. The CDR3 loop spans 14 amino acids. CDR3 residues: CASSLPGNTDTQYF. The CDR3 DNA reads as TGTGCCAGCAGCTTGCCAGGCAACACAGATACGCAGTATTTT.

V gene TRBV5-1 combines with J gene TRBJ2-4, with TRBD1 matching 10 bases. The junction had 7 bases not matched to a gene; V was cut back by 4 bases and J by 6 bases. The V gene's germline CDR1 is SGHRS and CDR2 YFSETQ. The CDR3 contains 15 residues. Here the CDR3 DNA reads TGCGCCAGCAGCCCGGACAGGGGGAGTAGAAACATTCAGTACTTC. This sequence encodes CASSPDRGSRNIQYF. The variable domain in full, completed from reference TRBV5-1 and TRBJ2-4, reads KAGVTQTPRYLIKTRGQQVTLSCSPISGHRSVSWYQQTPGQGLQFLFEYFSETQRNKGNFPGRFSGRQFSNSRSEMNVSTLELGDSALYLCASSPDRGSRNIQYFGAGTRLSVL.

Here the CDR3 reads CASSLVRAVSGANVLTF. CDR3 nucleotide sequence: TGTGCCAGCAGTTTGGTCAGGGCGGTCTCTGGGGCCAACGTCCTGACTTTC. J is TRBJ2-6 and V is TRBV28; tentative D call: TRBD1 (5 bases). The germline V and J ends were trimmed by 3 bases and 0 bases, with 12 bases remaining between them. Germline V gene lookup returns CDR1 MDHEN and CDR2 SYDVKM. This CDR3 is 17 amino acids long.

The chain carries TRBV15 and TRBJ2-2; the D gene is possibly TRBD2 (7 bases). The V end was cut by 0 bases, the J end by 9 bases, with 17 bases between. Germline CDR1 LNHNV, CDR2 YYDKDF (reference sequence). CDR3 length equals 16 residues. CDR3 amino acids: CATSRDLGRGRRELFF. In DNA form, the CDR3 reads TGTGCCACCAGCAGAGATCTAGGGAGGGGGAGGCGGGAGCTGTTTTTT.

The chain's CDR3 is CASGGYGYNEQFF. In DNA, the CDR3 is TGTGCCAGCGGCGGGTACGGTTACAATGAGCAGTTCTTC. The gene calls are TRBV28 and TRBJ2-1; a weak D match, TRBD2 (5 bases). Looked up from germline, CDR1 is MDHEN and CDR2 is SYDVKM. The CDR3 loop spans 13 amino acids. Trimming left V 8 bases short and J 4 bases short, with 12 bases between.

The genes are TRBV29-1 and TRBJ2-1, with 8 bases aligning to TRBD2. This CDR3 spans 18 amino acids. Germline CDR1 reads SQVTM; CDR2 reads ANQGSEA. After removal of 7 bases from V and 3 bases from J, the junction contained 20 bases not matched to a gene. CDR3 DNA sequence: TGCAGCGCAACCAGGGCCCTAGCGGGTTGGGTCTTCTACAATGAGCAGTTCTTC. Translating it yields CSATRALAGWVFYNEQFF.

This chain uses TRBV18 with TRBJ2-4; no clear D gene. Germline loops: CDR1 KGHSH, CDR2 LQKENI. There are 16 residues in the CDR3. Trimming removed 6 bases at V and 2 bases at J, with 17 bases between. The DNA for the CDR3 is TGTGCCAGCTCCCCGACATCCCGTGAGTCCAAAAACATTCAGTACTTC. This codes for CASSPTSRESKNIQYF.

This clone was picked up a small number of times. V gene TRBV12-5 combines with J gene TRBJ2-3; TRBD1 agrees at 9 bases. The trim removed 6 bases at V and 6 bases at J, leaving 16 bases unmatched. Germline CDR1 reads LGHNT; CDR2 reads FRNRAP. The CDR3 loop spans 17 amino acids. The CDR3 sequence is CASGSSHGQGLMDTQYF. CDR3 DNA sequence: TGTGCTAGTGGCTCTTCCCACGGACAGGGGTTGATGGATACGCAGTATTTT.

The V call is TRBV29-1, the J call TRBJ1-2, with TRBD1 identical over 8 bases. Losses at the gene ends were 7 bases for V and 4 bases for J; bases not matched to a gene: 14. The CDR3 loop spans 15 amino acids. Germline loops: CDR1 SQVTM, CDR2 ANQGSEA. CDR3 sequence (DNA): TGCAGCGCTGGGACCTCGGGACAGGTGCCCTATGGCTACACCTTC. Translating gives CSAGTSGQVPYGYTF. The full variable domain, in which reference TRBV29-1 and TRBJ1-2 provide the parts outside the CDR3, is SAVISQKPSRDICQRGTSLTIQCQVDSQVTMMFWYRQQPGQSLTLIATANQGSEATYESGFVIDKFPISRPNLTFSTLTVSNMSPEDSSIYLCSAGTSGQVPYGYTFGSGTRLTVV.

Worth noting for this clone: Other DNA sequences in the same sample also yield this CDR3. The V gene is TRBV3-1 (or the pseudogene TRBV3-2), the J gene TRBJ2-7, with TRBD1 identical over 7 bases. V was pared by 3 bases and J by 1 base, with 0 bases of the junction left unmatched. The germline CDR1 and CDR2 sequences are LGHDT and YNNKEL (reference sequence). The CDR3 runs 13 residues. The CDR3 DNA follows: TGTGCCAGCAGCCAGGACAGGTCCTACGAGCAGTACTTC. This codes for CASSQDRSYEQYF.